The 24 T cell receptor beta chains reported below all come from one sample, sequenced in a study of OX40 agonist ivuxolimab in advanced cancers. Sequenced by immunoSEQ multiplex PCR; TCRdb stores in-frame clones only, minus some. This table has 55,000 to 90,000 clones, approximately 90% appearing once. Sequences were derived from CD4+ or CD8+ T cells sorted from blood, sampled in a trial of the OX40 agonist ivuxolimab. These receptors originate from an adult with an advanced solid tumor such as melanoma, head and neck, liver or kidney cancer.

The chain's CDR3 is CASKWTAPTDTQYF. The CDR3 DNA follows: TGTGCCAGCAAATGGACAGCTCCTACAGATACGCAGTATTTT. The chain uses TRBV2 and TRBJ2-3; tentatively, D is TRBD1 (6 bases). Germline values: CDR1 SNHLY, CDR2 FYNNEI. The CDR3 runs to 14 residues. The germline V and J ends were trimmed by 7 bases and 3 bases, with 14 bases remaining between them.

The CDR3 bases are TGTGCCAGCAGCTTACAGGGGCGGGTCACTGAAGCTTTCTTT. It is translated as CASSLQGRVTEAFF. The V call is TRBV7-8, the J call TRBJ1-1; D might be TRBD1 (6 bases). The CDR3 runs to 14 residues. V was pared by 2 bases and J by 4 bases, with 11 bases between. Germline V lookup: CDR1 SGHVS, CDR2 FQNEAQ.

This clone was seen only a few times. J is TRBJ1-1 and V is TRBV28, with TRBD1 matching 10 bases. CDR3 length: 15 residues. V trimming: 4 bases; J trimming: 6 bases; junction bases outside the gene matches: 8. CDR1 MDHEN and CDR2 SYDVKM come from the germline V gene. Here the CDR3 DNA reads TGTGCCAGCAGTTCGGGACAGGGGAAATTGGCTGAAGCTTTCTTT. This encodes CASSSGQGKLAEAFF.

The chain uses TRBV15 and TRBJ1-2; maybe TRBD1 (6 bases). In germline, CDR1 is LNHNV, CDR2 YYDKDF (reference sequence). The CDR3 consists of 17 residues. V was trimmed by 0 bases and J by 6 bases, leaving 20 bases between them. The CDR3 coding sequence is TGTGCCACCAGCAGAGATCTGGGGGTAGGGGGTGGAAATGGCTACACCTTC. Protein product: CATSRDLGVGGGNGYTF.

This CDR3 is CSAINTEAFF. The CDR3 DNA follows: TGCAGTGCTATAAACACTGAAGCTTTCTTT. The chain is built from TRBV20-1 and TRBJ1-1; D is undetermined. Trimming removed 4 bases at V and 2 bases at J, with 2 bases between. This CDR3 spans 10 amino acids. From germline, CDR1 is DFQATT and CDR2 SNEGSKA (reference sequence).

The chain has TRBV7-7 and TRBJ2-1; D is unclear. The CDR3 is made up of 13 amino acids. Germline V CDR1 and CDR2: SSHAT, FNYEAQ (reference sequence). Trimming removed 6 bases at V and 4 bases at J, with 10 bases between. The CDR3 here is CASSKIEYNEQFF. CDR3 DNA sequence: TGTGCCAGCAGTAAAATAGAATACAATGAGCAGTTCTTC.

This sequence joins TRBV7-6 and TRBJ2-2, with a weak D call TRBD2 (6 bases). CDR3 length: 15 residues. V lost 0 bases, J lost 4 bases, and 9 bases lay in between. The germline V gene has CDR1 SGHVS and CDR2 FNYEAQ. The CDR3 is CASSLANGGTGELFF. The CDR3 bases are TGTGCCAGCAGCTTAGCTAACGGGGGCACCGGGGAGCTGTTTTTT.

This chain connects TRBV5-1 to TRBJ1-5, with D possibly being TRBD1 (5 bases). V was trimmed by 0 bases and J by 5 bases, leaving 9 bases between them. The germline V gene encodes CDR1 SGHRS and CDR2 YFSETQ. The CDR3 contains 14 residues. DNA for the CDR3: TGCGCCAGCAGCTTGGATGGAGGGGATCAGCCCCAGCATTTT. Its protein is CASSLDGGDQPQHF.

The chain joins TRBV2 to TRBJ1-1; weak D call: TRBD1 (5 bases). Per the germline V gene, CDR1 is SNHLY and CDR2 is FYNNEI. With 6 bases removed from V and 4 bases from J, the gap between germline ends came to 21 bases. The CDR3 is 16 residues long. The chain's CDR3 is CASSAPRGGGRTEAFF. CDR3 nucleotides: TGTGCCAGCAGCGCCCCGAGGGGAGGAGGTCGCACTGAAGCTTTCTTT.

The chain combines TRBV5-4 with TRBJ2-1, with D maybe TRBD2 (5 bases). Per germline, CDR1 SGHNT and CDR2 YYREEE (reference sequence). CDR3 length: 13 amino acids. The V gene lost 0 bases and the J gene lost 8 bases, with 9 bases spanning the gap. The CDR3 nucleotides read TGTGCCAGCAGCTTGGTGGGCGGGCATGAGCAGTTCTTC. Residues: CASSLVGGHEQFF.

The chain combines TRBV6-5 with TRBJ2-7, with 9 bases identical to TRBD1. CDR1 is MNHEY and CDR2 is SVGAGI in the germline V gene. The CDR3 extends over 14 amino acids. Germline trimming cut 6 bases from V and 0 bases from J; bases unmatched to any gene: 3. The CDR3 region is CASSWDRDSYEQYF. In DNA form, the CDR3 reads TGTGCCAGCAGCTGGGACAGGGACTCCTACGAGCAGTACTTC.

The chain uses TRBV5-6 and TRBJ1-1, with a weak D call TRBD1 (5 bases). The CDR3 is made up of 15 amino acids. The V end lost 4 bases, the J end lost 3 bases, and 16 bases lay between the germline ends. The germline V gene encodes CDR1 SGHDT and CDR2 YYEEEE. This CDR3 reads CASSLGGGGYTEAFF. CDR3 sequence (DNA): TGTGCCAGCAGCCTCGGTGGGGGTGGTTACACTGAAGCTTTCTTT.

This chain joins TRBV11-3 and TRBJ2-1, with 7 bases identical to TRBD2. J was trimmed by 9 bases and V by 1 base; bases with no gene match: 9. CDR1 SGHNT and CDR2 YENEEA come from the germline V gene. The CDR3 runs to 15 residues. CDR3 residues: CASSLGVGLVSEQFF. The CDR3 DNA reads TGTGCCAGCAGCTTAGGGGTCGGACTAGTTAGTGAGCAGTTCTTC. Combining the CDR3 with reference TRBV11-3 and TRBJ2-1 gives the whole variable domain EAGVVQSPRYKIIEKKQPVAFWCNPISGHNTLYWYLQNLGQGPELLIRYENEEAVDDSQLPKDRFSAERLKGVDSTLKIQPAELGDSAVYLCASSLGVGLVSEQFFGPGTRLTVL.

The rearrangement uses TRBV15 and TRBJ1-5; D not certain. CDR3 length equals 15 residues. The germline gives CDR1 LNHNV, CDR2 YYDKDF (reference sequence). V lost 0 bases and J 4 bases, leaving 10 bases between the germline ends. The DNA of the CDR3 is TGTGCCACCAGCAGAGATTCGTCGGGGAATCAGCCCCAGCATTTT. Protein sequence: CATSRDSSGNQPQHF.

J is TRBJ1-4 and V is TRBV6-5; 9 nucleotides agree with TRBD1. The CDR3 has 14 amino acids. Germline V CDR1 and CDR2: MNHEY, SVGAGI. Trimming took 6 bases from V and 8 from J; bases not matched to a gene: 7. The chain's CDR3 is CASRIDRGNEKLFF. The CDR3 coding sequence is TGTGCCAGCAGGATCGACAGGGGGAACGAAAAACTGTTTTTT.

The gene calls are TRBV10-3 and TRBJ2-5; TRBD1 aligns across 9 bases. V was clipped by 11 bases and J by 2 bases; unmatched bases: 6. Germline V gene data show CDR1 as ENHRY and CDR2 as SYGVKD. CDR3 size: 13 residues. CDR3 sequence (DNA): TGTGCCGTTGGACAGGGGAAGCAAGAGACCCAGTACTTC. It yields the protein CAVGQGKQETQYF.

V and J are TRBV6-5 and TRBJ2-7; possible D gene TRBD2, 5 bases. The germline V and J ends were trimmed by 2 bases and 0 bases, with 8 bases remaining between them. Germline loops: CDR1 MNHEY, CDR2 SVGAGI. The CDR3 has 14 residues. The CDR3, as DNA: TGTGCCAGCAGTTACGACGGACTCTCCTACGAGCAGTACTTC. Its translation: CASSYDGLSYEQYF.

J is TRBJ2-7 and V is TRBV21-1; the DNA was not compared with TRBD2, the D call given in the table. TRBV21-1 is a pseudogene locus. The CDR3 has 15 residues. This CDR3 is CASSKDSSESYEQYF. The CDR3 bases are TGTGCCAGCAGCAAAGATTCCAGCGAGTCATACGAGCAGTACTTC.

The J gene is TRBJ2-7, the V gene TRBV27; D uncertain. Per germline, CDR1 MNHEY and CDR2 SMNVEV (reference sequence). Trimming stripped 3 bases from V and 3 bases from J, with 12 bases between. This CDR3 has 14 residues. The CDR3 DNA sequence: TGTGCCAGCAGTTTGTCGTCGTCGGTCTACGAGCAGTACTTC. Protein: CASSLSSSVYEQYF.

This sequence joins TRBV6-1 and TRBJ1-2, with D maybe TRBD1 (6 bases). V dropped 7 bases and J dropped 8 bases, with 17 bases sitting between them. The CDR3 has 13 residues. In germline, CDR1 is MNHNS, CDR2 SASEGT. CDR3 coding DNA: TGTGCCAGCATTCTCGGACAGCGCGGCGGCTACACCTTC. It is translated as CASILGQRGGYTF.

This clone was seen only a few times. The V gene is TRBV9, the J gene TRBJ1-6; TRBD1 is a possible D gene (5 bases). Germline CDR1 and CDR2: SGDLS and YYNGEE. The V end lost 3 bases, the J end lost 7 bases, and 14 bases lay between the germline ends. This CDR3 region has 15 residues. CDR3 nucleotides: TGTGCCAGCAGCGCTCCCGGGACGCCAAATTCACCCCTCCACTTT. As protein: CASSAPGTPNSPLHF.

The chain recombines TRBV2 with TRBJ2-5; either TRBD1 or TRBD2 may fit D (7 bases each). The germline V and J ends were trimmed by 2 bases and 5 bases, with 21 bases remaining between them. The CDR3 covers 17 residues. Germline V gives CDR1 SNHLY, CDR2 FYNNEI. The DNA of the CDR3 is TGTGCCAGCAGTGAATTTGGAGGGGAGGGGGCAGGGGAGACCCAGTACTTC. It encodes CASSEFGGEGAGETQYF.

The rearrangement links TRBV6-5 to TRBJ1-3; tentatively, D is TRBD1 (6 bases). This CDR3 comprises 15 residues. The germline V gene encodes CDR1 MNHEY and CDR2 SVGAGI. V was trimmed by 2 bases and J by 2 bases, leaving 10 bases between them. DNA for the CDR3: TGTGCCAGCAGTTACGGGGGACAACCTGGAAACACCATATATTTT. Its protein is CASSYGGQPGNTIYF.

CDR3 bases: TGTGCCAGCAGCTCCTTGACCGACTATGGCTACACCTTC. Encoded protein: CASSSLTDYGYTF. The V and J genes are TRBV6-5 and TRBJ1-2; D gene ambiguous. CDR3 length equals 13 residues. Germline-derived CDR1 and CDR2 are MNHEY and SVGAGI. Trimming pared 6 bases from V and 3 bases from J, leaving 11 bases between.